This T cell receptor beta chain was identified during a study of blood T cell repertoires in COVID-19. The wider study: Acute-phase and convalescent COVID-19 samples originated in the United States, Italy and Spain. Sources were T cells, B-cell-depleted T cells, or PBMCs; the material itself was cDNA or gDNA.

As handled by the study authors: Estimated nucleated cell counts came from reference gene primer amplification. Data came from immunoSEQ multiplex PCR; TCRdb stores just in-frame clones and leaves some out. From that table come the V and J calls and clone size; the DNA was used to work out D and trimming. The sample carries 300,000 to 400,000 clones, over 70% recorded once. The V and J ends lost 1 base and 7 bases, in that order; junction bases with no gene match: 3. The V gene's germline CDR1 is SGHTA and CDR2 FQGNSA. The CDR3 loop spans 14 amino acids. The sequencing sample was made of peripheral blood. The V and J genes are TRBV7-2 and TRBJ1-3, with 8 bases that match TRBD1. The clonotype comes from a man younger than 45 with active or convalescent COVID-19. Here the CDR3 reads CASSLGGQGNTIYF. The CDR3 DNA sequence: TGTGCCAGCAGCTTAGGAGGACAGGGCAACACCATATATTTT.